The rows below give T cell receptor beta chains drawn from one sample of a study of blood T cell repertoires in COVID-19. Profiling relied on immunoSEQ multiplex PCR, and the TCRdb table lists in-frame clones only, not all of them. The profile covers 250,000 to 350,000 clones, with nearly 90% appearing a single time and approximately 5.4% taken by the ten largest. The specimen was PBMCs or T cells enriched from blood (not recorded which). The receptors shown here come from a young woman who had recovered from COVID-19. The CDR3 runs from the conserved cysteine through the conserved F or W. Fields, in order: D gene, clone size, J gene, V gene, CDR3 protein, CDR3 DNA. The D gene is left open where the match is weak. Not every row has a clone size; where given, it reads once, few, many or a size class.

D gene: TRBD1
clone size: -
J gene: TRBJ2-5
V gene: TRBV12-5
CDR3 protein: CASGPGQGAFETQYF
CDR3 DNA: TGTGCTAGTGGTCCAGGACAGGGGGCCTTCGAGACCCAGTACTTC

D gene: TRBD2
clone size: -
J gene: TRBJ2-3
V gene: TRBV6-4
CDR3 protein: CASSDKRGGGPDTQYF
CDR3 DNA: TGTGCCAGCAGTGATAAGCGGGGGGGCGGTCCAGATACGCAGTATTTT

D gene: -
clone size: -
J gene: TRBJ1-2
V gene: TRBV5-4
CDR3 protein: CASSLDRVSYGYTF
CDR3 DNA: TGTGCCAGCAGCTTGGACAGGGTTTCCTATGGCTACACCTTC

D gene: TRBD2
clone size: -
J gene: TRBJ2-7
V gene: TRBV4-2
CDR3 protein: CASSQDGGGGSGEQYF
CDR3 DNA: TGTGCCAGCAGCCAAGATGGAGGCGGGGGTTCCGGCGAGCAGTACTTC

D gene: -
clone size: -
J gene: TRBJ1-2
V gene: TRBV10-3
CDR3 protein: CAISSSGGRANYGYTF
CDR3 DNA: TGTGCCATCAGTTCAAGTGGGGGGAGAGCTAACTATGGCTACACCTTC

D gene: -
clone size: few
J gene: TRBJ1-1
V gene: TRBV10-3
CDR3 protein: CAISETGQNTEAFF
CDR3 DNA: TGTGCCATCAGTGAGACCGGACAGAACACTGAAGCTTTCTTT

D gene: TRBD1
clone size: -
J gene: TRBJ2-2
V gene: TRBV5-4
CDR3 protein: CASSLLGGQGVPGELFF
CDR3 DNA: TGTGCCAGCAGCTTGTTAGGGGGACAGGGGGTCCCCGGGGAGCTGTTTTTT

D gene: -
clone size: -
J gene: TRBJ1-4
V gene: TRBV5-1
CDR3 protein: CASSPNGANEKLFF
CDR3 DNA: TGCGCCAGCAGCCCCAACGGGGCTAATGAAAAACTGTTTTTT

D gene: -
clone size: -
J gene: TRBJ2-7
V gene: TRBV5-6
CDR3 protein: CASSGRLSYEQYF
CDR3 DNA: TGTGCCAGCAGCGGGAGGCTAAGCTACGAGCAGTACTTC

D gene: TRBD2
clone size: -
J gene: TRBJ2-2
V gene: TRBV5-5
CDR3 protein: CASRQRLAANTGELFF
CDR3 DNA: TGTGCCAGCAGACAACGACTAGCGGCGAACACCGGGGAGCTGTTTTTT

D gene: TRBD1
clone size: once
J gene: TRBJ1-2
V gene: TRBV3-1/TRBV3-2
CDR3 protein: CASSPGTDYGYTF
CDR3 DNA: TGTGCCAGCAGCCCAGGGACAGACTATGGCTACACCTTC

D gene: TRBD1
clone size: once
J gene: TRBJ1-4
V gene: TRBV2
CDR3 protein: CARGMGQGQQKLFF
CDR3 DNA: TGTGCCAGGGGGATGGGACAGGGACAACAAAAACTGTTTTTT

D gene: TRBD1
clone size: -
J gene: TRBJ1-6
V gene: TRBV30
CDR3 protein: CAWSVQGASPLHF
CDR3 DNA: TGTGCCTGGAGTGTTCAGGGGGCCTCACCCCTCCACTTT

D gene: TRBD1
clone size: -
J gene: TRBJ1-6
V gene: TRBV4-3
CDR3 protein: CASSQGQGRNSPLHF
CDR3 DNA: TGCGCCAGCAGCCAAGGACAGGGTCGCAATTCACCCCTCCACTTT

D gene: TRBD1
clone size: few
J gene: TRBJ1-5
V gene: TRBV5-4
CDR3 protein: CASSLQGAGQPQHF
CDR3 DNA: TGTGCCAGCAGCCTACAGGGGGCTGGACAGCCCCAGCATTTT

D gene: -
clone size: -
J gene: TRBJ1-5
V gene: TRBV19
CDR3 protein: CASRNPSGVGNQPQHF
CDR3 DNA: TGTGCCAGTAGAAACCCCTCGGGGGTTGGCAATCAGCCCCAGCATTTT

D gene: -
clone size: -
J gene: TRBJ1-2
V gene: TRBV5-5
CDR3 protein: CASSPSSPQGAVYGYTF
CDR3 DNA: TGTGCCAGCAGCCCCTCGTCCCCCCAGGGTGCCGTCTATGGCTACACCTTC

D gene: -
clone size: -
J gene: TRBJ1-1
V gene: TRBV25-1
CDR3 protein: CATSEFGNTEAFF
CDR3 DNA: TGTGCCACTTCCGAATTCGGGAACACTGAAGCTTTCTTT

D gene: -
clone size: -
J gene: TRBJ1-1
V gene: TRBV6-5
CDR3 protein: CASSYGGEAEAFF
CDR3 DNA: TGTGCCAGCAGTTACGGAGGGGAAGCTGAAGCTTTCTTT

D gene: TRBD1
clone size: -
J gene: TRBJ1-1
V gene: TRBV11-2
CDR3 protein: CASSYRDRAYTEAFF
CDR3 DNA: TGTGCCAGCAGCTACCGGGACAGGGCCTACACTGAAGCTTTCTTT

D gene: TRBD2
clone size: -
J gene: TRBJ2-1
V gene: TRBV7-3
CDR3 protein: CASSRSGDNEQFF
CDR3 DNA: TGTGCCAGCAGCCGTAGCGGGGACAATGAGCAGTTCTTC

D gene: TRBD1
clone size: -
J gene: TRBJ2-7
V gene: TRBV7-9
CDR3 protein: CASSLLGDSFIEQYF
CDR3 DNA: TGTGCCAGCAGCTTATTGGGGGACAGCTTTATCGAGCAGTACTTC

D gene: TRBD1
clone size: -
J gene: TRBJ1-1
V gene: TRBV6-5
CDR3 protein: CASSYMTGEWGAFF
CDR3 DNA: TGTGCCAGCAGTTACATGACAGGGGAGTGGGGAGCTTTCTTT

D gene: TRBD1
clone size: once
J gene: TRBJ1-3
V gene: TRBV5-1
CDR3 protein: CASSSGGSGNTIYF
CDR3 DNA: TGCGCCAGCAGCTCAGGGGGCTCTGGAAACACCATATATTTT

D gene: -
clone size: -
J gene: TRBJ1-2
V gene: TRBV5-4
CDR3 protein: CASSPVGAVYGYTF
CDR3 DNA: TGTGCCAGCAGCCCTGTGGGGGCCGTCTATGGCTACACCTTC

D gene: TRBD1
clone size: -
J gene: TRBJ2-5
V gene: TRBV19
CDR3 protein: CATTGAQGETQYF
CDR3 DNA: TGTGCCACGACAGGGGCCCAAGGAGAGACCCAGTACTTC

D gene: TRBD1
clone size: -
J gene: TRBJ1-1
V gene: TRBV5-1
CDR3 protein: CASSTPTGDTEAFF
CDR3 DNA: TGCGCCAGCAGCACCCCGACAGGGGACACTGAAGCTTTCTTT

D gene: -
clone size: -
J gene: TRBJ1-6
V gene: TRBV27
CDR3 protein: CAIKTGYNSPLHF
CDR3 DNA: TGTGCCATCAAGACAGGCTATAATTCACCCCTCCACTTT

D gene: -
clone size: -
J gene: TRBJ1-1
V gene: TRBV23-1
CDR3 protein: CGAGFRTEAFF
CDR3 DNA: TGCGGGGCGGGCTTTAGGACTGAAGCTTTCTTT

D gene: -
clone size: -
J gene: TRBJ1-4
V gene: TRBV7-2
CDR3 protein: CASSYGQNEKLFF
CDR3 DNA: TGTGCCAGCAGCTACGGACAGAATGAAAAACTGTTTTTT

D gene: TRBD2
clone size: -
J gene: TRBJ2-1
V gene: TRBV18
CDR3 protein: CASSPTSGGPYNEQFF
CDR3 DNA: TGTGCCAGCTCACCGACTAGCGGGGGACCCTACAATGAGCAGTTCTTC

D gene: -
clone size: few
J gene: TRBJ2-3
V gene: TRBV2
CDR3 protein: CASSVQGTDTQYF
CDR3 DNA: TGTGCCAGCAGTGTACAGGGCACAGATACGCAGTATTTT

D gene: TRBD1
clone size: -
J gene: TRBJ1-4
V gene: TRBV27
CDR3 protein: CASRQGGSNEKLFF
CDR3 DNA: TGTGCCAGTAGACAGGGGGGGTCTAATGAAAAACTGTTTTTT

D gene: TRBD1
clone size: -
J gene: TRBJ1-4
V gene: TRBV19
CDR3 protein: CASSQLGQGFATNEKLFF
CDR3 DNA: TGTGCCAGTAGCCAGCTGGGACAGGGATTTGCAACTAATGAAAAACTGTTTTTT

D gene: -
clone size: -
J gene: TRBJ2-1
V gene: TRBV7-3
CDR3 protein: CASSLTLTGRGAYNEQFF
CDR3 DNA: TGTGCCAGCAGCTTAACGTTAACGGGCAGGGGGGCCTACAATGAGCAGTTCTTC

D gene: TRBD1
clone size: -
J gene: TRBJ2-1
V gene: TRBV6-4
CDR3 protein: CASSERQGAVEQFF
CDR3 DNA: TGTGCCAGCAGTGAGAGACAGGGGGCGGTTGAGCAGTTCTTC

D gene: TRBD1
clone size: -
J gene: TRBJ1-2
V gene: TRBV19
CDR3 protein: CASSSTGAPYGYTF
CDR3 DNA: TGTGCCAGTAGTAGCACAGGGGCTCCCTATGGCTACACCTTC

D gene: -
clone size: -
J gene: TRBJ2-5
V gene: TRBV24-1
CDR3 protein: CATSEGGNSYQETQYF
CDR3 DNA: TGTGCCACCAGTGAAGGAGGCAACAGTTACCAAGAGACCCAGTACTTC

D gene: -
clone size: few
J gene: TRBJ1-6
V gene: TRBV5-6
CDR3 protein: CASSLDRSYNSPLHF
CDR3 DNA: TGTGCCAGCAGCTTGGACCGGTCCTACAATTCACCCCTCCACTTT

D gene: TRBD1
clone size: -
J gene: TRBJ1-2
V gene: TRBV18
CDR3 protein: CASSPSRDRGANYGYTF
CDR3 DNA: TGTGCCAGCTCACCTTCCCGGGACAGGGGAGCTAACTATGGCTACACCTTC

D gene: -
clone size: -
J gene: TRBJ1-2
V gene: TRBV3-1/TRBV3-2
CDR3 protein: CASTGVCGYTF
CDR3 DNA: TGTGCCAGCACAGGGGTTTGTGGCTACACCTTC

D gene: TRBD1
clone size: -
J gene: TRBJ1-5
V gene: TRBV30
CDR3 protein: CAWSSTTGVQPQHF
CDR3 DNA: TGTGCCTGGAGTTCTACGACAGGGGTTCAGCCCCAGCATTTT

D gene: TRBD2
clone size: -
J gene: TRBJ2-3
V gene: TRBV12-3/TRBV12-4
CDR3 protein: CASSLGLADTQYF
CDR3 DNA: TGTGCCAGCAGTTTGGGACTAGCGGATACGCAGTATTTT

D gene: TRBD1
clone size: once
J gene: TRBJ1-4
V gene: TRBV9
CDR3 protein: CASSPQGVTNEKLFF
CDR3 DNA: TGTGCCAGCAGCCCCCAGGGGGTCACTAATGAAAAACTGTTTTTT

D gene: TRBD1
clone size: few
J gene: TRBJ1-2
V gene: TRBV5-1
CDR3 protein: CASRPTGVEDGYTF
CDR3 DNA: TGCGCCAGCAGACCTACAGGGGTAGAAGATGGCTACACCTTC

D gene: -
clone size: -
J gene: TRBJ1-4
V gene: TRBV7-2
CDR3 protein: CASSLARQGLATNEKLFF
CDR3 DNA: TGTGCCAGCAGCTTAGCGAGGCAGGGCCTCGCAACTAATGAAAAACTGTTTTTT

D gene: TRBD1
clone size: -
J gene: TRBJ1-4
V gene: TRBV20-1
CDR3 protein: CSASVPGQGLELFF
CDR3 DNA: TGCAGTGCCAGTGTCCCGGGACAGGGATTGGAACTGTTTTTT

D gene: -
clone size: -
J gene: TRBJ1-1
V gene: TRBV7-9
CDR3 protein: CASSPDSTEAFF
CDR3 DNA: TGTGCCAGCAGCCCTGACAGCACTGAAGCTTTCTTT

D gene: -
clone size: -
J gene: TRBJ1-1
V gene: TRBV18
CDR3 protein: CASSPPRGASTEAFF
CDR3 DNA: TGTGCCAGCTCACCACCGCGGGGGGCGAGCACTGAAGCTTTCTTT

D gene: -
clone size: -
J gene: TRBJ1-6
V gene: TRBV5-4
CDR3 protein: CASRPDTNPSPLHF
CDR3 DNA: TGTGCCAGCAGGCCTGACACCAATCCTTCACCCCTCCACTTT

D gene: -
clone size: -
J gene: TRBJ2-5
V gene: TRBV9
CDR3 protein: CASSATGETQYF
CDR3 DNA: TGTGCCAGCAGCGCGACTGGGGAGACCCAGTACTTC